These T cell receptor beta chains were read from a single sample in a study of cytomegalovirus exposure and HLA in healthy donors. This table comes from immunoSEQ multiplex PCR, and its TCRdb copy is limited to in-frame clones, with some not included. The data hold more than 75,000 clones, with just under 85% observed a single time. Input material: PBMCs. These TCRs come from a young woman in good health and CMV-seropositive. Both conserved end residues are part of each CDR3. Each record gives: clone size, V gene, D gene, J gene, CDR3 protein, CDR3 DNA. D genes are given only for firm matches. Part of the rows lack a size; the others show once, few, many or a class for expanded clones.

clone_size: NA
v_call: TRBV5-1
d_call: NA
j_call: TRBJ2-7
cdr3_aa: CASSLASGITYEQYF
cdr3_nt: TGCGCCAGCAGCTTGGCGTCCGGGATTACCTACGAGCAGTACTTC

clone_size: few
v_call: TRBV7-9
d_call: NA
j_call: TRBJ2-5
cdr3_aa: CASSSASSTDYRETQYF
cdr3_nt: TGTGCCAGCAGCTCCGCATCATCGACAGATTATAGGGAGACCCAGTACTTC

clone_size: NA
v_call: TRBV2
d_call: TRBD2
j_call: TRBJ2-7
cdr3_aa: CASSENLPAGAGEQYF
cdr3_nt: TGTGCCAGCAGTGAAAACCTTCCAGCGGGAGCTGGTGAGCAGTACTTC

clone_size: once
v_call: TRBV25-1
d_call: TRBD1
j_call: TRBJ1-2
cdr3_aa: CASSDSRDRGYTF
cdr3_nt: TGTGCCAGCAGTGACTCCCGGGACAGGGGGTACACCTTC

clone_size: NA
v_call: TRBV7-9
d_call: NA
j_call: TRBJ1-4
cdr3_aa: CASSPGEKLFF
cdr3_nt: TGTGCCAGCAGCCCGGGGGAAAAACTGTTTTTT

clone_size: few
v_call: TRBV7-2
d_call: NA
j_call: TRBJ1-1
cdr3_aa: CASSLARNTEAFF
cdr3_nt: TGTGCCAGCAGCTTAGCGAGGAACACTGAAGCTTTCTTT

clone_size: NA
v_call: TRBV5-4
d_call: NA
j_call: TRBJ1-2
cdr3_aa: CASSLGFGDGYTF
cdr3_nt: TGTGCCAGCAGCTTGGGTTTCGGTGATGGCTACACCTTC

clone_size: NA
v_call: TRBV13
d_call: NA
j_call: TRBJ2-2
cdr3_aa: CATSWGSGTGELFF
cdr3_nt: TGTGCCACCTCCTGGGGGAGCGGGACCGGGGAGCTGTTTTTT

clone_size: NA
v_call: TRBV28
d_call: TRBD1
j_call: TRBJ1-3
cdr3_aa: CASSLWGQGAASGNTIYF
cdr3_nt: TGTGCCAGCAGTTTATGGGGACAGGGGGCCGCCTCTGGAAACACCATATATTTT

clone_size: NA
v_call: TRBV10-1
d_call: NA
j_call: TRBJ2-2
cdr3_aa: CASSEHTNTGELFF
cdr3_nt: TGCGCCAGCAGTGAGCACACGAACACCGGGGAGCTGTTTTTT

clone_size: NA
v_call: TRBV7-9
d_call: NA
j_call: TRBJ2-1
cdr3_aa: CASSTSTGRNEQFF
cdr3_nt: TGTGCCAGCAGCACCTCGACAGGTCGCAATGAGCAGTTCTTC

clone_size: NA
v_call: TRBV9
d_call: NA
j_call: TRBJ2-7
cdr3_aa: CASSVAGASYEQYF
cdr3_nt: TGTGCCAGCAGCGTAGCGGGAGCATCCTACGAGCAGTACTTC

clone_size: once
v_call: TRBV11-1
d_call: NA
j_call: TRBJ2-6
cdr3_aa: CASSPHERESGANVLTF
cdr3_nt: TGTGCCAGCAGCCCCCACGAGAGGGAGTCTGGGGCCAACGTCCTGACTTTC

clone_size: NA
v_call: TRBV15
d_call: NA
j_call: TRBJ1-1
cdr3_aa: CATSRERGGLNTEAFF
cdr3_nt: TGTGCCACCAGCAGAGAAAGGGGAGGGCTGAACACTGAAGCTTTCTTT

clone_size: few
v_call: TRBV5-6
d_call: NA
j_call: TRBJ1-4
cdr3_aa: CASSLRGEEKLFF
cdr3_nt: TGTGCCAGCAGCTTGCGGGGGGAAGAAAAACTGTTTTTT

clone_size: NA
v_call: TRBV6-1
d_call: NA
j_call: TRBJ1-5
cdr3_aa: CASLGQSNQPQHF
cdr3_nt: TGTGCCAGCCTCGGACAGTCAAATCAGCCCCAGCATTTT

clone_size: NA
v_call: TRBV25-1
d_call: NA
j_call: TRBJ2-3
cdr3_aa: CASSEAGGPTDTQYF
cdr3_nt: TGTGCCAGCAGTGAAGCAGGCGGGCCCACAGATACGCAGTATTTT

clone_size: NA
v_call: TRBV9
d_call: NA
j_call: TRBJ2-1
cdr3_aa: CASSTPGTNYNEQFF
cdr3_nt: TGTGCCAGCAGCACCCCCGGGACAAATTACAATGAGCAGTTCTTC

clone_size: NA
v_call: TRBV19
d_call: NA
j_call: TRBJ1-4
cdr3_aa: CASSTEGVPEKLFF
cdr3_nt: TGTGCCAGTAGTACTGAGGGGGTGCCGGAAAAACTGTTTTTT

clone_size: NA
v_call: TRBV27
d_call: TRBD1
j_call: TRBJ2-7
cdr3_aa: CASSLTGSSYEQYF
cdr3_nt: TGTGCCAGCAGTCTGACAGGGAGCTCCTACGAGCAGTACTTC

clone_size: NA
v_call: TRBV4-1
d_call: TRBD2
j_call: TRBJ2-1
cdr3_aa: CASSHRSGGYNEQFF
cdr3_nt: TGCGCCAGCAGCCATAGAAGCGGGGGGTACAATGAGCAGTTCTTC

clone_size: NA
v_call: TRBV5-6
d_call: NA
j_call: TRBJ2-4
cdr3_aa: CASSLRGAKNIQYF
cdr3_nt: TGTGCCAGCAGCTTAAGGGGAGCCAAAAACATTCAGTACTTC

clone_size: NA
v_call: TRBV5-1
d_call: TRBD1
j_call: TRBJ1-2
cdr3_aa: CASSLLTGDSAGYTF
cdr3_nt: TGCGCCAGCAGCTTATTAACAGGGGACTCTGCTGGCTACACCTTC

clone_size: NA
v_call: TRBV7-2
d_call: TRBD1
j_call: TRBJ1-4
cdr3_aa: CASSLDRGSEKLFF
cdr3_nt: TGTGCCAGCAGTTTGGACAGGGGTAGTGAAAAACTGTTTTTT

clone_size: NA
v_call: TRBV19
d_call: NA
j_call: TRBJ2-5
cdr3_aa: CASRQGATETQYF
cdr3_nt: TGTGCCAGTAGGCAAGGGGCTACGGAGACCCAGTACTTC

clone_size: NA
v_call: TRBV7-3
d_call: TRBD2
j_call: TRBJ2-5
cdr3_aa: CASSQGLAGAPQYF
cdr3_nt: TGTGCCAGCAGCCAGGGACTAGCGGGGGCACCCCAGTACTTC

clone_size: NA
v_call: TRBV28
d_call: TRBD2
j_call: TRBJ2-7
cdr3_aa: CASSLRGRAGYEQYF
cdr3_nt: TGTGCCAGCAGTTTACGGGGGAGGGCCGGGTACGAGCAGTACTTC

clone_size: NA
v_call: TRBV10-1
d_call: TRBD2
j_call: TRBJ2-1
cdr3_aa: CASRRSGGEYNEQFF
cdr3_nt: TGCGCCAGCAGGCGTAGCGGGGGGGAATACAATGAGCAGTTCTTC

clone_size: NA
v_call: TRBV7-6
d_call: TRBD1
j_call: TRBJ1-6
cdr3_aa: CASSSSGTGGSYNSPLHF
cdr3_nt: TGTGCCAGCAGCTCTTCCGGGACAGGGGGCTCCTATAATTCCCCCCTCCACTTT

clone_size: NA
v_call: TRBV13
d_call: NA
j_call: TRBJ2-7
cdr3_aa: CASSPRFRGASSYEQYF
cdr3_nt: TGTGCCAGCAGCCCGCGGTTCAGGGGCGCAAGCTCCTACGAGCAGTACTTC

clone_size: NA
v_call: TRBV27
d_call: NA
j_call: TRBJ2-5
cdr3_aa: CASRVQTPGETQYF
cdr3_nt: TGTGCCAGCCGGGTTCAGACTCCTGGGGAGACCCAGTACTTC

clone_size: NA
v_call: TRBV6-6
d_call: NA
j_call: TRBJ2-1
cdr3_aa: CASRSDSYNEQFF
cdr3_nt: TGTGCCAGCAGGAGCGACTCCTACAATGAGCAGTTCTTC

clone_size: NA
v_call: TRBV18
d_call: NA
j_call: TRBJ1-1
cdr3_aa: CASSPLEGMGLEAFF
cdr3_nt: TGTGCCAGCTCACCACTAGAGGGAATGGGACTTGAAGCTTTCTTT

clone_size: NA
v_call: TRBV28
d_call: TRBD1
j_call: TRBJ2-7
cdr3_aa: CASSLLQGGWEQYF
cdr3_nt: TGTGCCAGCAGTTTATTACAGGGGGGTTGGGAGCAGTACTTC

clone_size: NA
v_call: TRBV7-3
d_call: NA
j_call: TRBJ1-6
cdr3_aa: CASSLQGGNSPLHF
cdr3_nt: TGTGCCAGCAGCTTACAGGGAGGGAATTCACCCCTCCACTTT

clone_size: NA
v_call: TRBV5-6
d_call: NA
j_call: TRBJ2-7
cdr3_aa: CASSLPRTASYEQYF
cdr3_nt: TGTGCCAGCAGCCTACCCCGGACAGCCTCCTACGAGCAGTACTTC

clone_size: once
v_call: TRBV5-6
d_call: NA
j_call: TRBJ1-2
cdr3_aa: CASTLGVGGDYGYTF
cdr3_nt: TGTGCCAGCACCCTGGGTGTTGGAGGGGACTATGGCTACACCTTC

clone_size: once
v_call: TRBV5-1
d_call: NA
j_call: TRBJ2-1
cdr3_aa: CASSIDSASSYNEQFF
cdr3_nt: TGCGCCAGCAGCATAGACAGCGCGAGCTCCTACAATGAGCAGTTCTTC

clone_size: NA
v_call: TRBV7-8
d_call: NA
j_call: TRBJ2-3
cdr3_aa: CASSLERGGLTDTQYF
cdr3_nt: TGTGCCAGCAGCTTAGAACGGGGTGGTCTCACAGATACGCAGTATTTT

clone_size: NA
v_call: TRBV15
d_call: NA
j_call: TRBJ1-1
cdr3_aa: CATSRTRQIMNTEAFF
cdr3_nt: TGTGCCACCAGCAGAACCCGACAGATCATGAACACTGAAGCTTTCTTT

clone_size: NA
v_call: TRBV7-3
d_call: NA
j_call: TRBJ2-1
cdr3_aa: CASSLTGDEQFF
cdr3_nt: TGTGCCAGCAGCTTAACGGGAGATGAGCAGTTCTTC

clone_size: NA
v_call: TRBV30
d_call: NA
j_call: TRBJ1-2
cdr3_aa: CAWSDQQGSGYTF
cdr3_nt: TGTGCCTGGAGCGATCAACAGGGATCTGGCTACACCTTC

clone_size: NA
v_call: TRBV5-4
d_call: TRBD2
j_call: TRBJ2-5
cdr3_aa: CASSTGTNQETQYF
cdr3_nt: TGTGCCAGCAGCACCGGGACTAACCAAGAGACCCAGTACTTC

clone_size: NA
v_call: TRBV7-9
d_call: NA
j_call: TRBJ2-2
cdr3_aa: CASSLQGQSNTGELFF
cdr3_nt: TGTGCCAGCAGCCTACAGGGCCAATCGAACACCGGGGAGCTGTTTTTT

clone_size: NA
v_call: TRBV4-1
d_call: TRBD1
j_call: TRBJ1-2
cdr3_aa: CASSQPKGARAGYTF
cdr3_nt: TGCGCCAGCAGCCAACCAAAGGGGGCGCGGGCTGGCTACACCTTC

clone_size: NA
v_call: TRBV28
d_call: NA
j_call: TRBJ1-2
cdr3_aa: CATTGFGYTF
cdr3_nt: TGTGCCACTACAGGGTTCGGCTACACCTTC

clone_size: NA
v_call: TRBV7-6
d_call: NA
j_call: TRBJ2-7
cdr3_aa: CASSHADGSSYEQYF
cdr3_nt: TGTGCCAGCAGCCACGCGGACGGGAGCTCCTACGAGCAGTACTTC

clone_size: NA
v_call: TRBV9
d_call: TRBD1
j_call: TRBJ1-3
cdr3_aa: CASSGQGAGGNTIYF
cdr3_nt: TGTGCCAGCAGCGGACAGGGGGCGGGAGGAAACACCATATATTTT

clone_size: NA
v_call: TRBV6-5
d_call: TRBD1
j_call: TRBJ1-5
cdr3_aa: CASSYLGQGQPQHF
cdr3_nt: TGTGCCAGCAGTTACCTAGGACAGGGTCAGCCCCAGCATTTT

clone_size: NA
v_call: TRBV5-6
d_call: TRBD2
j_call: TRBJ2-5
cdr3_aa: CASLGSGRSTETQYF
cdr3_nt: TGTGCCAGCTTGGGTAGCGGGAGAAGTACGGAGACCCAGTACTTC

clone_size: NA
v_call: TRBV30
d_call: NA
j_call: TRBJ2-1
cdr3_aa: CAWSVWLAGFGEQFF
cdr3_nt: TGTGCCTGGAGTGTTTGGCTCGCTGGTTTTGGTGAGCAGTTCTTC

clone_size: NA
v_call: TRBV28
d_call: NA
j_call: TRBJ2-7
cdr3_aa: CASKTGHEQYF
cdr3_nt: TGTGCCAGCAAGACGGGTCACGAGCAGTACTTC

clone_size: NA
v_call: TRBV27
d_call: TRBD1
j_call: TRBJ2-5
cdr3_aa: CASSLGTGMPQETQYF
cdr3_nt: TGTGCCAGCAGTCTAGGGACAGGGATGCCTCAAGAGACCCAGTACTTC